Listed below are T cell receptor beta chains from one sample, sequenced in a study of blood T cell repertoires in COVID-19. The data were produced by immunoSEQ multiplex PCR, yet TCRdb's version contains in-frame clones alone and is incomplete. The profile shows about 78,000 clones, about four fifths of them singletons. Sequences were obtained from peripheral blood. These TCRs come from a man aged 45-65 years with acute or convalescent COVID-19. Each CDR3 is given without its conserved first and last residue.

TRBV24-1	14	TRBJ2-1	ATSDLGTGDYNEQF
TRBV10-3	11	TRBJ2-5	AISGDSQETQY
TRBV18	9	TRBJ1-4	ASSAAGILF
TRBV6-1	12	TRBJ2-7	ASSDLASAREQY
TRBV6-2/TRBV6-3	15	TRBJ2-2	ASSYGSGWSNTGELF
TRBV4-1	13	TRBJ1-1	ASSRGEGSGTEAF
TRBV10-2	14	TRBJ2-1	ASTTIPSGRKNEQF
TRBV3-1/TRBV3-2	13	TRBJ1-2	ASSQDIDRLYGYT
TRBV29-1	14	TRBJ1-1	SVDGGDERTRTEAF
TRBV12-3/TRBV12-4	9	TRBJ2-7	ASSVSVEQY
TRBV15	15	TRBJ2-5	ATSNGRGSSLRETQY
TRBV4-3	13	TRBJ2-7	ASSQASGSSYEQY
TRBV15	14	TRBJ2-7	ATSMSLAGGSYEQY
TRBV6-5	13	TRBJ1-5	ASSYSGQGNQPQH
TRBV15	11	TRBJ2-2	AVQETNTGELF
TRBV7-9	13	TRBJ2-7	ASSPTGQEEEEQY
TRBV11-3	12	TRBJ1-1	ASSSDRGGTEAF
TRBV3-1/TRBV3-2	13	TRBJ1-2	ASSLQGPTNYGYT
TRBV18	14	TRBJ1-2	ASSLMGDRDNYGYT
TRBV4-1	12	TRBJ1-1	ASSQGLADTEAF
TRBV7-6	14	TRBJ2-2	ASSLATGGRTGELF
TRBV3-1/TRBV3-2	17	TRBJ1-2	ASSQDPPGGLQRNYGYT
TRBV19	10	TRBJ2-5	ASSSRIETQY
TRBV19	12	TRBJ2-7	ASITAGSSYEQY
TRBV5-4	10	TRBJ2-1	ASSFQYNEQF
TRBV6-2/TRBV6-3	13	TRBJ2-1	ASSITGGRKNEQF